The entry below describes one T cell receptor beta chain. What this receptor recognizes is not known. One base away there is no much larger clone; base qualities are not given. RNA was extracted using the RNeasy kit, and roughly 0.5 to 1 microgram was reverse transcribed with random hexamers. The immunoSEQ multiplex PCR assay, covering 54 Vbeta and 13 Jbeta segments, was used to amplify TCR beta CDR3 regions. PCR amplification bias was corrected using a synthetic template baseline for primer optimization and computational correction. The authors' pipeline ran thus. Reads were assigned to V, D and J genes according to IMGT and analyzed in immunoSEQ Analyzer, with only productive sequences retained. To calculate clonality, Shannon entropy was normalized by log2 of the number of productive unique sequences and then subtracted from one. For each patient and control, public and private clones were evaluated among the 100 most prevalent clones. A clone was defined as Susac-specific if it was absent from the healthy and MS cohorts, from 1052 published viral clones and from other ImmuneACCESS disease sequences. Clones were called with MiXCR by TCRdb after fastp trimmed the public reads at Q25, and only in-frame beta chains were retained. Under each unique CDR3 protein, matching rows form one entry showing the most common genes and DNA. The V and J calls, along with clone size, are taken from TCRdb and not from the paper's own processing. The sample includes just under 150,000 distinct CDR3 sequences, with approximately 93% observed a single time. The top ten constitute 0.065% to 0.1% of the sample.

Peripheral blood CD8+ and CD4+ T cells from healthy donors, Susac syndrome patients and multiple sclerosis patients were profiled by high-throughput TCR beta sequencing. Healthy donors were age- and sex-matched controls. Bulk CD8+ and CD4+ T cells were purified by magnetic negative isolation, while CD8+ TEMRA cells were enriched using FACS. Blood was collected in EDTA tubes and processed within 24 hours, with PBMCs isolated through density gradient centrifugation. PBMCs destined for TCR sequencing were cryopreserved in liquid nitrogen and later thawed in a 37 °C water bath. Purity of sorted or isolated CD4+, CD8+ and CD8+ TEMRA cells was at least 90%. This sample was taken from a study of CD8 T cells in Susac syndrome (dated by TCRdb to between 2018 and 2020). As for the study more broadly: Repertoire sequencing was used to test whether CD8+ T cell activation and differentiation in Susac syndrome was antigen driven. What the work shows at the level of the full study, not this receptor alone: The TCR sequencing and HLA analysis was acknowledged to have included a relatively small number of individuals.

Taken from cysteine to phenylalanine, the CDR3 has 14 residues. Just CDR3 DNA is preserved here, 42 bases in frame from base 1. Taken from the germline V gene (reference sequence), the CDR1 and CDR2 loops are LGHDT and YNNKEL. V gives up 2 bases and J gives up 0 bases, and the segment between their germline ends measures 7 bases. The chain was built from TRBV3-1 and TRBJ2-5; the D gene identity is not certain. The sequence was obtained from a human donor in good health. Sequencing was done on a sample of CD4+ T cells from PBMCs. The bases are TGTGCCAGCAGCCAAAATCTGTACCAAGAGACCCAGTACTTC. This is translated as CASSQNLYQETQYF.